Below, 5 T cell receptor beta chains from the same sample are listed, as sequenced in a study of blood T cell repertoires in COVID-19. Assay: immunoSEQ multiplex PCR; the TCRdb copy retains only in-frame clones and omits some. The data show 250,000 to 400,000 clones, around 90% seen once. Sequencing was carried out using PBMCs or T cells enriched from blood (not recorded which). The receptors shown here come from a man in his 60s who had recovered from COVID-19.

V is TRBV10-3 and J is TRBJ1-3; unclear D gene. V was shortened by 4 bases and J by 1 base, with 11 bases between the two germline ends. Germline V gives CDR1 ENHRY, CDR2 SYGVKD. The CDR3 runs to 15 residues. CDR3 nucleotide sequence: TGTGCCATCAGTGGGCATCTCCTTTCTGGAAACACCATATATTTT. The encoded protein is CAISGHLLSGNTIYF.

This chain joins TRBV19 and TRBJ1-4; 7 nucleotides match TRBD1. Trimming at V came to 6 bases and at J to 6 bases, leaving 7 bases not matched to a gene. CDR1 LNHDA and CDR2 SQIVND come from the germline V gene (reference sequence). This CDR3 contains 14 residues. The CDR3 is CASREGGRDEKLFF. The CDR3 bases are TGTGCCAGTAGAGAAGGGGGCCGGGATGAAAAACTGTTTTTT.

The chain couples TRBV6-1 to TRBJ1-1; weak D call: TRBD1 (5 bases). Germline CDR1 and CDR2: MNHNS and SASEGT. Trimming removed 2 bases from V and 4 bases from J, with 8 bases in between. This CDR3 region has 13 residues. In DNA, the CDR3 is TGTGCCAGCAGTGAAAGCAGGGTCACTGAAGCTTTCTTT. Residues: CASSESRVTEAFF.

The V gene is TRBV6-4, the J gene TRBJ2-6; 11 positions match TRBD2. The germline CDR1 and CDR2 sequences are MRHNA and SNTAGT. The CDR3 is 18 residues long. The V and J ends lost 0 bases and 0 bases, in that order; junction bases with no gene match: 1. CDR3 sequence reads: CASSDSTSGSSGANVLTF. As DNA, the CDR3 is TGTGCCAGCAGTGACTCAACTAGCGGGAGCTCTGGGGCCAACGTCCTGACTTTC.

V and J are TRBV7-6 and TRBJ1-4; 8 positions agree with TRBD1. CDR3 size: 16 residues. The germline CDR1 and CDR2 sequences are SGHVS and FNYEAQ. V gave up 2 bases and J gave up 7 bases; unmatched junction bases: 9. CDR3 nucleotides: TGTGCCAGCAGCTTACGAACAGGGGGAGGGTTTGAAAAACTGTTTTTT. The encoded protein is CASSLRTGGGFEKLFF.